A selection of T cell receptor beta chains follows, all from one sample in a study of blood T cell repertoires in COVID-19. The repertoire was sequenced with immunoSEQ multiplex PCR; TCRdb's copy has only in-frame clones and lacks some. The table shows 290,000 or so clones, with more than 75% occurring only once. The sample was peripheral blood. The source is a man between 65 and 80 years old with acute or convalescent COVID-19. The CDR3 runs from the conserved cysteine through the conserved F or W. The D gene is left open where the match is weak. Not all rows give a size; the values are once, few, many and, for expanded clones, a class.

CDR3nt,CDR3aa,v_gene,d_gene,j_gene,abundance,len
TGTGCCAGCAGCTCGCAGCCAGGGACCGGGGAGCTGTTTTTT,CASSSQPGTGELFF,TRBV7-3,.,TRBJ2-2,.,14
TGTGCCAGCAGTGAAATAAACGGGTCCTACGAGCAGTACTTC,CASSEINGSYEQYF,TRBV2,.,TRBJ2-7,.,14
TGTGCCACCAGTGATTCTGAGGATACGCAGTATTTT,CATSDSEDTQYF,TRBV24-1,.,TRBJ2-3,.,12
TGCGCCAGCAGCCAAGGGCGCGCGGCTCTCGAGCAGTACTTC,CASSQGRAALEQYF,TRBV4-1,.,TRBJ2-7,.,14
TGCAGCGTGAATAGCGGGAGTATGCACAATGAGCAGTTCTTC,CSVNSGSMHNEQFF,TRBV29-1,TRBD2,TRBJ2-1,.,14
TGTGCCAGCGGGGAGGCGAGGAATGAGCAGTTCTTC,CASGEARNEQFF,TRBV6-5,.,TRBJ2-1,.,12
TGTGCCAGCAGCTTGGCCACAGGGGCTGCCGGGGAGCTGTTTTTT,CASSLATGAAGELFF,TRBV5-5,TRBD1,TRBJ2-2,.,15
TGTGCCAGCAGCTTAGGCGGAGGCTACGAGCAGTACTTC,CASSLGGGYEQYF,TRBV7-8,.,TRBJ2-7,.,13
TGCAGTGCTAGCTCTCTAGATACGCAGTATTTT,CSASSLDTQYF,TRBV20-1,.,TRBJ2-3,.,11
TGTGCCAGCAGTTCACCTAGGACTAGCTCGGTCGAGCAGTACTTC,CASSSPRTSSVEQYF,TRBV28,TRBD2,TRBJ2-7,once,15
TGTGCCAGCCGTCAACAGGGAGTGGGCGGGAATCAGCCCCAGCATTTT,CASRQQGVGGNQPQHF,TRBV6-6,.,TRBJ1-5,.,16
TGTGCCAGCAGGGGGGGACTAGCCTACGAGCAGTACTTC,CASRGGLAYEQYF,TRBV28,TRBD2,TRBJ2-7,.,13
TGCGCCAGCAGCTCCCAGACAGGGGGCACTGAAGCTTTCTTT,CASSSQTGGTEAFF,TRBV5-1,TRBD1,TRBJ1-1,.,14
TGTGCCAGTAGTAACAGGAACCGGCGTCAGCCCCAGCATTTT,CASSNRNRRQPQHF,TRBV19,.,TRBJ1-5,.,14
TGCGCCAGCAGCTTAACCCTGGACAGGAGGAACACCATATATTTT,CASSLTLDRRNTIYF,TRBV5-1,TRBD1,TRBJ1-3,once,15
TGTGCCAGCACCTCGACAGGTATGGGTGCAGATACGCAGTATTTT,CASTSTGMGADTQYF,TRBV18,.,TRBJ2-3,.,15
TGTGCCACCAGCCCTCGGGGGGGCGCCGGAAACACCATATATTTT,CATSPRGGAGNTIYF,TRBV15,.,TRBJ1-3,.,15
TGTGCCTGGAGTGCGAAGGGAGGTCAGCCCCAGCATTTT,CAWSAKGGQPQHF,TRBV30,.,TRBJ1-5,.,13
TGTGCCAGCAGTTTATCTCCTCGATCGCAGGGGGAAACCTACGAGCAGTACTTC,CASSLSPRSQGETYEQYF,TRBV28,TRBD1,TRBJ2-7,.,18
TGCGCCAGCAGCGGCGGGGGGGCCAACACCGGGGAGCTGTTTTTT,CASSGGGANTGELFF,TRBV5-1,TRBD2,TRBJ2-2,.,15
TGTGCCAGCAGCCAAGATACAGTAGTTAATGAAAAACTGTTTTTT,CASSQDTVVNEKLFF,TRBV3-1/TRBV3-2,.,TRBJ1-4,.,15
TGTGCCACCGAGGGACAGGGGTTCGAGCAGTACTTC,CATEGQGFEQYF,TRBV28,TRBD1,TRBJ2-7,once,12
TGTGCCAGCAGTGGGACAACTAGCAATCAGCCCCAGCATTTT,CASSGTTSNQPQHF,TRBV28,.,TRBJ1-5,.,14
TGCAGCGCCCACAGGGGAGCGCAGACTGAAGCTTTCTTT,CSAHRGAQTEAFF,TRBV29-1,TRBD1,TRBJ1-1,.,13